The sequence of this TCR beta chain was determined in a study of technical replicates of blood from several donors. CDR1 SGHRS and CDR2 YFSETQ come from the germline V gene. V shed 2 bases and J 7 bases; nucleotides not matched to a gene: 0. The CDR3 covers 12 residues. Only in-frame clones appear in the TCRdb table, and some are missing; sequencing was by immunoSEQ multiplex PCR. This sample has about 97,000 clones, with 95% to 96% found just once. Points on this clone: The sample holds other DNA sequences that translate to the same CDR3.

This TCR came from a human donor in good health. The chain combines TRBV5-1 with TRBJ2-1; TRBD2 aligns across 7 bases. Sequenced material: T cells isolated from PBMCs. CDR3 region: CASSLAGNEQFF. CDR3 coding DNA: TGCGCCAGCAGCTTAGCGGGAAATGAGCAGTTCTTC.